This is a list of T cell receptor beta chains from one sample in a study of blood T cell repertoires in COVID-19. Only in-frame clones appear in the TCRdb table, and some are missing; sequencing was by immunoSEQ multiplex PCR. Of about 64,000 clones detected, around 90% appear once; the ten largest clones hold 43%. Input material: peripheral blood. All receptors come from a woman aged 55-69 years with COVID-19, enrolled during active disease. Each CDR3 is given with its conserved first and last residue. The order of the fields is D gene, clone size, V gene, J gene, CDR3 length, CDR3 DNA, CDR3 protein. A D gene is named only where the DNA matches it firmly. Some rows mark clone size as missing; the rest say once, few, many or name a class of expanded clone.

TRBD2	once	TRBV4-1	TRBJ2-7	16	TGCGCCAGCAGCCGAGTGACTAGCGGGAGTCTCGACGAGCAGTACTTC	CASSRVTSGSLDEQYF
.	.	TRBV6-2/TRBV6-3	TRBJ1-5	16	TGTGCCAGCAGCCCCGACAGGTCCTATAGCAATCAGCCCCAGCATTTT	CASSPDRSYSNQPQHF
.	.	TRBV30	TRBJ1-1	14	TGTGCCTGGAGTACTGAACCGATGAACACTGAAGCTTTCTTT	CAWSTEPMNTEAFF
.	.	TRBV18	TRBJ1-6	13	TGTGCCAGCCTCGCCGAGCTGAATTCACCCCTCCACTTT	CASLAELNSPLHF
.	.	TRBV7-9	TRBJ2-1	15	TGTGCCAGCAGCTTACTCTCTAGCTCCTACAATGAGCAGTTCTTC	CASSLLSSSYNEQFF
TRBD2	few	TRBV7-2	TRBJ2-7	16	TGTGCCAGCAGCTTATCTCTAGCGGGAGGTCTCTACGAGCAGTACTTC	CASSLSLAGGLYEQYF
.	.	TRBV12-3/TRBV12-4	TRBJ1-1	13	TGTGCCAGCAGTTTAGAACAAAGAACTGAAGCTTTCTTT	CASSLEQRTEAFF
TRBD2	.	TRBV19	TRBJ2-7	16	TGTGCCAGTAGTAAAGACCCCGCTAGCGGCTCCTACGAGCAGTACTTC	CASSKDPASGSYEQYF
.	.	TRBV7-9	TRBJ1-1	14	TGTGCCAGCAGCTTAGCAGGGAGGAACACTGAAGCTTTCTTT	CASSLAGRNTEAFF
.	.	TRBV28	TRBJ1-5	13	TGTGCCAGCAGTTTGCGTTCCGATCAGCCCCAGCATTTT	CASSLRSDQPQHF
.	few	TRBV27	TRBJ2-6	18	TGTGCCAGCAGTTTATACGTAGACACCTACTCTGGGGCCAACGTCCTGACTTTC	CASSLYVDTYSGANVLTF
.	.	TRBV28	TRBJ1-2	13	TGTGCCAGCAGTTTAACCCAGGGAGGGGGCTACACCTTC	CASSLTQGGGYTF
.	few	TRBV7-8	TRBJ1-4	12	TGTGCCAGCAGCCCCGTAGGCGGGAAACTGTTTTTT	CASSPVGGKLFF
TRBD1	.	TRBV28	TRBJ1-4	15	TGTGCCAGCAATACAGGGGAGTCGGGTGCTGAAAAACTGTTTTTT	CASNTGESGAEKLFF
.	.	TRBV28	TRBJ2-2	16	TGTGCCAGCAGTCCAATGACATACGAGAACACCGGGGAGCTGTTTTTT	CASSPMTYENTGELFF
.	.	TRBV20-1	TRBJ1-2	11	TGCAGTGCTCGACAGTTGAATGGCTACACCTTC	CSARQLNGYTF
.	.	TRBV18	TRBJ1-1	15	TGTGCCAGCTCACCAAGGGAATCAACAGGGACTGAAGCTTTCTTT	CASSPRESTGTEAFF
TRBD2	.	TRBV4-3	TRBJ2-1	14	TGCGCCAGCAGCTCCGGACTAGCGGGAGGTGAGCAGTTCTTC	CASSSGLAGGEQFF
TRBD1	.	TRBV4-1	TRBJ1-2	15	TGCGCCAGCAGCCAAGATGGGACAGGGAACTATGGCTACACCTTC	CASSQDGTGNYGYTF
.	.	TRBV4-2	TRBJ2-7	15	TGTGCCAGCAGCCAAGAGCAGGCAGGGCTCTACGAGCAGTACTTC	CASSQEQAGLYEQYF
.	.	TRBV10-3	TRBJ1-1	15	TGTGCCATAGCGGGGGGCCGGCTTGGTAACACTGAAGCTTTCTTT	CAIAGGRLGNTEAFF
TRBD2	few	TRBV9	TRBJ2-3	16	TGTGCCAGCAGCTCCCGCGGGGGGGATAGCACAGATACGCAGTATTTT	CASSSRGGDSTDTQYF
.	.	TRBV7-9	TRBJ2-6	17	TGTGCCAGCAGCTTGGCGGACAGATCGCTCTGGGCCAACGTCCTGACTTTC	CASSLADRSLWANVLTF
TRBD1	.	TRBV30	TRBJ1-5	14	TGTGCCTGGAGTGTGACAGGGCAGGGGCAGCCCCAGCATTTT	CAWSVTGQGQPQHF
TRBD2	.	TRBV19	TRBJ2-1	15	TGTGCCAGTAGTCTCCCAAGCGGGAGTATGAGTGAGCAGTTCTTC	CASSLPSGSMSEQFF
.	.	TRBV4-2	TRBJ2-3	16	TGTGCCAGCAGCCAAGGTTTCCCGGGGTCCACAGATACGCAGTATTTT	CASSQGFPGSTDTQYF
TRBD1	.	TRBV19	TRBJ1-1	14	TGTGCCAGTAGTTTGGGACAGGTTAACACTGAAGCTTTCTTT	CASSLGQVNTEAFF
TRBD1	.	TRBV4-1	TRBJ1-4	18	TGCGCCAGCAGCCTCCGGACAGGGGGCCTTAGGTACGGAGAAAAACTGTTTTTT	CASSLRTGGLRYGEKLFF
.	.	TRBV3-1/TRBV3-2	TRBJ1-5	15	TGTGCCAGCAGCCAAGGCTTTAGGGGAAGCCAGCCCCAGCATTTT	CASSQGFRGSQPQHF
TRBD1	.	TRBV14	TRBJ1-3	14	TGTGCCAGCAGCCTACAGGGGTCTGGAAACACCATATATTTT	CASSLQGSGNTIYF
TRBD1	few	TRBV7-2	TRBJ1-2	16	TGTGCCAGCAGCACCGGACAGGGAGGCCCTATTAATGGCTACACCTTC	CASSTGQGGPINGYTF
.	.	TRBV28	TRBJ1-5	15	TGTGCCAGCAGTCCCAGTATAGCTGGCAATCAGCCCCAGCATTTT	CASSPSIAGNQPQHF
TRBD1	.	TRBV4-1	TRBJ1-2	13	TGCGCCAGCAGCCTTGGGACAGGGCTCGGCTACACCTTC	CASSLGTGLGYTF
.	.	TRBV28	TRBJ1-3	15	TGTGCCAGCAGTGACCCTGGAGGGTCTGGAAACACCATATATTTT	CASSDPGGSGNTIYF
.	few	TRBV28	TRBJ1-1	15	TGTGCCAGCAGACCCACCCTCGGGGGTGGGACTGAAGCTTTCTTT	CASRPTLGGGTEAFF
TRBD1	.	TRBV5-1	TRBJ2-7	14	TGCGCCAGCAGCCGAGGACAGGGAGCGTACGAGCAGTACTTC	CASSRGQGAYEQYF
.	.	TRBV19	TRBJ1-5	13	TGTGCCAGTAGCCTCACAGGGCGTCAGCCCCAGCATTTT	CASSLTGRQPQHF
.	.	TRBV5-1	TRBJ1-1	14	TGCGCCAGCAGGGGGCAAAACATGAACACTGAAGCTTTCTTT	CASRGQNMNTEAFF
TRBD2	.	TRBV13	TRBJ2-7	14	TGTGCCAGCACCGGGGGAGCGGGAGTAAACGAGCAGTACTTC	CASTGGAGVNEQYF
TRBD1	.	TRBV6-5	TRBJ1-1	15	TGTGCCAGCATAACAGGGGGCTCTGGGAACACTGAAGCTTTCTTT	CASITGGSGNTEAFF
.	once	TRBV4-3	TRBJ2-1	15	TGCGCCAGCAGCCCTGCCGGACTAGGGGGCAATGAGCAGTTCTTC	CASSPAGLGGNEQFF
.	.	TRBV7-2	TRBJ1-1	14	TGTGCCAGCAGCTCCTTGGACAGGAACACTGAAGCTTTCTTT	CASSSLDRNTEAFF
TRBD1	once	TRBV24-1	TRBJ2-7	15	TGTGCCACCAGTGCCGGACAGGGAGTCCCATACGAGCAGTACTTC	CATSAGQGVPYEQYF
.	.	TRBV10-3	TRBJ2-1	15	TGTGCCATCAGTGAAGGGACTGGGGTGTACAATGAGCAGTTCTTC	CAISEGTGVYNEQFF
.	.	TRBV6-5	TRBJ1-4	13	TGTGCCAGCAGTTACCGTCCTAATGAAAAACTGTTTTTT	CASSYRPNEKLFF
.	.	TRBV6-2/TRBV6-3	TRBJ2-7	14	TGTGCCAGCAGTCCCCCTCTCAGGGTGGACGAGCAGTACTTC	CASSPPLRVDEQYF
TRBD1	.	TRBV6-2/TRBV6-3	TRBJ1-1	19	TGTGCCAGCAGTTACGTACCGGGACAGGGAGGCATGAAGAACACTGAAGCTTTCTTT	CASSYVPGQGGMKNTEAFF
.	.	TRBV5-1	TRBJ2-2	12	TGCGCCAGCAGCCCTTATACCGGGGAGCTGTTTTTT	CASSPYTGELFF
TRBD2	.	TRBV2	TRBJ2-1	15	TGTGCCAGCAGAAAGGGCGGGAGCTCCTACAATGAGCAGTTCTTC	CASRKGGSSYNEQFF
.	.	TRBV5-1	TRBJ1-4	15	TGCGCCAGCAGCTTGTCCTGGGCGACTAATGAAAAACTGTTTTTT	CASSLSWATNEKLFF
TRBD2	.	TRBV7-2	TRBJ2-3	16	TGTGCCAGCAGCTTAAAACTAGCGGGGGCTAGAGATACGCAGTATTTT	CASSLKLAGARDTQYF
.	.	TRBV27	TRBJ2-7	15	TGTGCCAGCAGTTCAGGACTCTTACTACCGACCAGGCAGTACTTC	CASSSGLLLPTRQYF
TRBD2	.	TRBV30	TRBJ2-5	15	TGTGCCTGGAGTGTTAGCGGGATGTTTCAAGAGACCCAGTACTTC	CAWSVSGMFQETQYF
TRBD1	.	TRBV4-1	TRBJ1-2	15	TGCGCCAGCAGCCAAGATCACCAGGGGGCGGCTGGCTACACCTTC	CASSQDHQGAAGYTF
TRBD1	.	TRBV7-9	TRBJ2-5	15	TGTGCCAGCAGCCTGACGGGACAGGGAAGCGAGACCCAGTACTTC	CASSLTGQGSETQYF
.	.	TRBV7-8	TRBJ2-7	11	TGTGCCAGCAGCCGTCTCTACGAGCAGTACTTC	CASSRLYEQYF
TRBD2	.	TRBV6-2/TRBV6-3	TRBJ2-1	16	TGTGCCAGCAGTTACTCGACTAGCGGGAGGGACAATGAGCAGTTCTTC	CASSYSTSGRDNEQFF
.	.	TRBV19	TRBJ1-5	14	TGTGCCAGTAGTATGAGGACAGAAGATCAGCCCCAGCATTTT	CASSMRTEDQPQHF